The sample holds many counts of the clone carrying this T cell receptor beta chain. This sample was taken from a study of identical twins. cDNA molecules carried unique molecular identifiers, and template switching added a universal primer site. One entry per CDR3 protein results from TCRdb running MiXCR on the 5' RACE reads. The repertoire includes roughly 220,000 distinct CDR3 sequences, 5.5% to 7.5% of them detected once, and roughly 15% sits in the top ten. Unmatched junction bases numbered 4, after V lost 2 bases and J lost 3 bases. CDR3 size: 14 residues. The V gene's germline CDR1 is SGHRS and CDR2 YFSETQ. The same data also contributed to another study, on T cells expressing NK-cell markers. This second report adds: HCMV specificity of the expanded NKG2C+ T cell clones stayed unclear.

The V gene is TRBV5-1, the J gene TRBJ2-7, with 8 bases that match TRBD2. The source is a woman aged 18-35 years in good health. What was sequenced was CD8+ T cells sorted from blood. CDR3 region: CASSFRGGLYEQYF. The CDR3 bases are TGCGCCAGCAGCTTTCGGGGGGGCCTCTACGAGCAGTACTTC. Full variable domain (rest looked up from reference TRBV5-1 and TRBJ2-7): KAGVTQTPRYLIKTRGQQVTLSCSPISGHRSVSWYQQTPGQGLQFLFEYFSETQRNKGNFPGRFSGRQFSNSRSEMNVSTLELGDSALYLCASSFRGGLYEQYFGPGTRLTVT.